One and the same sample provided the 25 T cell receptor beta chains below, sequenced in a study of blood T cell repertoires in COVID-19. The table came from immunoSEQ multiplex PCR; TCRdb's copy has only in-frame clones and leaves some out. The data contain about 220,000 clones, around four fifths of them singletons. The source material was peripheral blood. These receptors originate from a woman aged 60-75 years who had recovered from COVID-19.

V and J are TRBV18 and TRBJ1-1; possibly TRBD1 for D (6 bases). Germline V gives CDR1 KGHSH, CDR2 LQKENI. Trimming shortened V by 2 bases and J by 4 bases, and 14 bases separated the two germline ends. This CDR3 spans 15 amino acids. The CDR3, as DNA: TGTGCCAGCTCACCAACAGGGCCTCCGGGCACTGAAGCTTTCTTT. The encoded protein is CASSPTGPPGTEAFF.

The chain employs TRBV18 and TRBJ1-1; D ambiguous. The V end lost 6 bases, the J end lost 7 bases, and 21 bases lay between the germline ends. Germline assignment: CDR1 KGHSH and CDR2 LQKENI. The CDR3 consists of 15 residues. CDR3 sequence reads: CASSPPVRDRGEAFF. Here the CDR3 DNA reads TGTGCCAGCTCTCCCCCAGTAAGGGATCGGGGTGAAGCTTTCTTT.

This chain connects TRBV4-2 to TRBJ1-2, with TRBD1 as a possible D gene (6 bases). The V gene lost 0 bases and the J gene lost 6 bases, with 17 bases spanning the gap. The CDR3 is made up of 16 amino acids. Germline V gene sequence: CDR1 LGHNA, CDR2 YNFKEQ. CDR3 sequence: CASSQDRVRQVHGYTF. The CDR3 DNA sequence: TGTGCCAGCAGCCAAGATCGGGTAAGACAGGTGCATGGCTACACCTTC.

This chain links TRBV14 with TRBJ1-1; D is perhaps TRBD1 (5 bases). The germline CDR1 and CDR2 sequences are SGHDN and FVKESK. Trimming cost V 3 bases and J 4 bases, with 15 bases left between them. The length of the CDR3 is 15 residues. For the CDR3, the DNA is TGTGCCAGCAGCCAGCAGGGAAAACTGGGCACTGAAGCTTTCTTT. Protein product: CASSQQGKLGTEAFF.

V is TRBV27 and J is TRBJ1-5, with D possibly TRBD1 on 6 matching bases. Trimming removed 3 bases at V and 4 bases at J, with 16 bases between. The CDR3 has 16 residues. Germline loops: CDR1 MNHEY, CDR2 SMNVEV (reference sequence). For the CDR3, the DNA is TGTGCCAGCAGTTTTAGTCCCGGGGGGCTGAATCAGCCCCAGCATTTT. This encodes CASSFSPGGLNQPQHF.

The CDR3 is CASSQGDLRDTGGLGELFF. The CDR3 bases are TGTGCCAGCAGCCAAGGAGATCTGAGGGACACGGGGGGACTCGGGGAGCTGTTTTTT. V is TRBV3-1 (or the pseudogene TRBV3-2) and J is TRBJ2-2; maybe TRBD2 (7 bases). This CDR3 has 19 residues. V lost 1 base, J lost 7 bases, and 25 bases lay in between. CDR1 is LGHDT and CDR2 is YNNKEL in the germline V gene (reference sequence).

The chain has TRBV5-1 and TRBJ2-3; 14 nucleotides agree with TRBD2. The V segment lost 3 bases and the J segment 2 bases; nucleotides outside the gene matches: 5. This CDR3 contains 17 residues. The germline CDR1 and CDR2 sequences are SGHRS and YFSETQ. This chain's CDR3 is CASSSGTSGSNTDTQYF. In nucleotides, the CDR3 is TGCGCCAGCAGCTCCGGGACTAGCGGGAGCAACACAGATACGCAGTATTTT.

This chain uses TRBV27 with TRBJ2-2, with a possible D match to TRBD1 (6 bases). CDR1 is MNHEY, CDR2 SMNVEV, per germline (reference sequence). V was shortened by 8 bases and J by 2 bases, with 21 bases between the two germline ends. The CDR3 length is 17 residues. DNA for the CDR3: TGTGCCAGCCGCGGCGGACAGACGACCAGCAACACCGGGGAGCTGTTTTTT. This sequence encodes CASRGGQTTSNTGELFF.

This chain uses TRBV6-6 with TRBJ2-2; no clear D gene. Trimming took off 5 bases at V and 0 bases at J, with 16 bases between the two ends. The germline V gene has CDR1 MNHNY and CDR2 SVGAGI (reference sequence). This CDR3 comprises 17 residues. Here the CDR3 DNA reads TGTGCCAGCAGTCTCTTGGGTGGCGACTCGAACACCGGGGAGCTGTTTTTT. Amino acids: CASSLLGGDSNTGELFF.

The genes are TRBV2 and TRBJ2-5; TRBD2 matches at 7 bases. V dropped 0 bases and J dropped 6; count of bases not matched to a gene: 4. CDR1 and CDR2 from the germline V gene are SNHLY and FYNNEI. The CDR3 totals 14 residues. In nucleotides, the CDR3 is TGTGCCAGCAGTGAAGCGACGGGGGGACAGACCCAGTACTTC. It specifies CASSEATGGQTQYF.

The CDR3 coding sequence is TGCGCCAGCAGCCGCTTCGGCGGGACAGATCAAGAGACCCAGTACTTC. It specifies CASSRFGGTDQETQYF. The chain couples TRBV4-1 to TRBJ2-5; possible D gene TRBD1, 7 bases. This CDR3 spans 16 amino acids. V was cut by 4 bases and J by 2 bases, with 17 bases left in between. The germline V gene encodes CDR1 MGHRA and CDR2 YSYEKL.

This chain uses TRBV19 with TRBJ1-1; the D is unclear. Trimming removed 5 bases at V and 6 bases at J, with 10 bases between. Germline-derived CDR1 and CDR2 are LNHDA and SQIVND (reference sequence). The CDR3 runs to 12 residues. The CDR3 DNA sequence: TGTGCCAGTAGTTGGGGAGGCGCTGAAGCTTTCTTT. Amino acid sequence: CASSWGGAEAFF.

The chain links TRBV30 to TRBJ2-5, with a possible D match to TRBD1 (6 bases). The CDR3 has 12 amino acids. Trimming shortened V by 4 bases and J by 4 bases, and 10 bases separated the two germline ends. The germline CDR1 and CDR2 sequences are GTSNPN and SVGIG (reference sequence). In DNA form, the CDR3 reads TGTGCCTGGATGGGGGCCGGAGAGACCCAGTACTTC. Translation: CAWMGAGETQYF.

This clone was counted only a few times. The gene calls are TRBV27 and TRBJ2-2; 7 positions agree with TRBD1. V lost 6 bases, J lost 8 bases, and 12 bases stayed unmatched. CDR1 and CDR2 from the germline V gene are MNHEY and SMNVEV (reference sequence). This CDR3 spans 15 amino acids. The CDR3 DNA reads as TGTGCCAGCAGCGGCCACTCAGGGGGACCTGGGGAGCTGTTTTTT. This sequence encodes CASSGHSGGPGELFF.

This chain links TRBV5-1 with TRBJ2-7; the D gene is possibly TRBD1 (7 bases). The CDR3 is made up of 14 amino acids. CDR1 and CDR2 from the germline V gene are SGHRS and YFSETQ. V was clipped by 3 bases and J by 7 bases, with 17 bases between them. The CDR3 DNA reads TGCGCCAGCAGCTCGGGACAGCCGGAGGGAGAGCAGTACTTC. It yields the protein CASSSGQPEGEQYF.

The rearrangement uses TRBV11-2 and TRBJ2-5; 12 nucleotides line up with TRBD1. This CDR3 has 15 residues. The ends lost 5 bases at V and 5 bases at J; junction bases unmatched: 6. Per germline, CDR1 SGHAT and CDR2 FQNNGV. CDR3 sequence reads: CASSQTGTGGETQYF. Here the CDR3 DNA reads TGTGCCAGCAGCCAGACCGGGACAGGGGGCGAGACCCAGTACTTC.

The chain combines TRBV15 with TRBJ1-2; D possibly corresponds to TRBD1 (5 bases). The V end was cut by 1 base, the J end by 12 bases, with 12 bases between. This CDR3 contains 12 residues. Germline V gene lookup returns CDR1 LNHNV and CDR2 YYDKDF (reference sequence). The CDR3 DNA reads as TGTGCCACCAGCAGAGCGGGTGGGGCCCACACCTTC. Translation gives CATSRAGGAHTF.

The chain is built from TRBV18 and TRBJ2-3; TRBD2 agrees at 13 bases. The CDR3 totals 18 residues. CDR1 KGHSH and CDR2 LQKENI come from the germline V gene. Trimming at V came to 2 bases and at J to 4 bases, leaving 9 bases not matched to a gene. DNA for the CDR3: TGTGCCAGCTCACCAAAAATGACTAGCGGGGGGAGAGCAGATACGCAGTATTTT. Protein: CASSPKMTSGGRADTQYF.

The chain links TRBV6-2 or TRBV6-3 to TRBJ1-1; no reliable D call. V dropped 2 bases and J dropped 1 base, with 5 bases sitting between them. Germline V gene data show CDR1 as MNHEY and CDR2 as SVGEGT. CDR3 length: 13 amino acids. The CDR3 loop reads CASSYVANTEAFF. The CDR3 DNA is TGTGCCAGCAGTTACGTGGCGAACACTGAAGCTTTCTTT.

In DNA, the CDR3 is TGTGCCAGCAGTGAAAAAGTAATGGGAGCCGAGGGCTACGAGCAGTACTTC. Its translation: CASSEKVMGAEGYEQYF. The chain carries TRBV6-1 and TRBJ2-7; D might be TRBD2 (5 bases). Germline V gives CDR1 MNHNS, CDR2 SASEGT. The CDR3 spans 17 residues. Trimming cost V 2 bases and J 3 bases, with 20 bases left between them.

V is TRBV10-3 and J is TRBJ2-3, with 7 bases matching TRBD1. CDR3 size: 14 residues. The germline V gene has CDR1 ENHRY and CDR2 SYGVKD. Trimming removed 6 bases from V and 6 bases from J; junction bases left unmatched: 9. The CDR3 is CAISLQGWGDTQYF. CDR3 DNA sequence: TGTGCCATCAGCCTACAGGGGTGGGGTGATACGCAGTATTTT.

CDR3 sequence reads: CASSLTPMTGGVGYGYTF. The DNA for the CDR3 is TGTGCCAGCAGTTTAACCCCCATGACAGGGGGAGTTGGCTATGGCTACACCTTC. The chain recombines TRBV27 with TRBJ1-2; TRBD1 aligns across 9 bases. The ends lost 2 bases at V and 4 bases at J; junction bases unmatched: 14. The length of the CDR3 is 18 residues. CDR1 MNHEY and CDR2 SMNVEV come from the germline V gene (reference sequence).

CDR3 coding DNA: TGCAGCGCCGCATGGCAGAATAACAATGAGCAGTTCTTC. Amino acid sequence: CSAAWQNNNEQFF. The J gene is TRBJ2-1, the V gene TRBV29-1; D is uncertain. CDR3 length: 13 residues. The germline V gene encodes CDR1 SQVTM and CDR2 ANQGSEA. V dropped 7 bases and J dropped 5 bases, with 15 bases sitting between them.

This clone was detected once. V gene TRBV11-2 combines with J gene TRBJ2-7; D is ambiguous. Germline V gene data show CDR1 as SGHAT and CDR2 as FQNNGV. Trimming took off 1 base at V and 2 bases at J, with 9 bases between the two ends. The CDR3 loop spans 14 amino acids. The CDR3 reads CASSLGTATYEQYF. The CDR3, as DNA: TGTGCCAGCAGCTTAGGAACAGCAACCTACGAGCAGTACTTC.

The CDR3 sequence: CASSLEGQTSGYTF. In DNA, the CDR3 is TGCGCCAGCAGCTTGGAAGGACAGACCTCTGGCTACACCTTC. This sequence joins TRBV5-1 and TRBJ1-2, with D maybe TRBD1 (6 bases). Trimming removed 0 bases from V and 7 bases from J, with 13 bases in between. The CDR3 has 14 amino acids. Looked up from germline, CDR1 is SGHRS and CDR2 is YFSETQ.